The 10 T cell receptor beta chains presented below share a single source sample, sequenced in a study of quantifying T cell responses using KT2 cells. Overall study: cDNA was made from DNase-treated RNA using alpha and beta constant primers.

Each cDNA got a UMI-containing oligo ligated at its 3' end. The first PCR ran 4 to 5 cycles with an equimolar RC1.1 and RC1.2 beta primer mix. TCRdb re-analysed the UMI-ligation and nested PCR reads in MiXCR, keeping a single row per CDR3 protein. The sample holds about 41,000 distinct CDR3 sequences, around 15% seen once. The sequenced sample consisted of PBMCs spiked with cells of the T cell clone KT2. These receptors came from a human donor.

This clonotype was observed a few times. The genes are TRBV6-4 and TRBJ2-1; TRBD1 agrees at 11 bases. The CDR3 has 14 amino acids. J lost 6 bases, V lost 2 bases, and 0 bases had no gene match. Looked up from germline, CDR1 is MRHNA and CDR2 is SNTAGT. CDR3 amino acids: CASSDGTGGNEQFF. In DNA, the CDR3 is TGTGCCAGCAGTGACGGGACAGGGGGCAATGAGCAGTTCTTC.

The chain carries TRBV11-2 and TRBJ2-7, with 8 bases matching TRBD2. The CDR3 is 14 amino acids. CDR1 SGHAT and CDR2 FQNNGV come from the germline V gene. V was clipped by 5 bases and J by 6 bases; unmatched bases: 9. The CDR3 region is CASSPLSGSGEQYF. The CDR3 DNA reads as TGTGCCAGCAGCCCACTAAGCGGGAGTGGCGAGCAGTACTTC.

This clonotype came up a few times. The chain is built from TRBV20-1 and TRBJ1-5; D ambiguous. The CDR3 consists of 15 residues. V shed 5 bases and J shed 5 bases, with 19 bases lying between them. Germline lookup yields CDR1 DFQATT and CDR2 SNEGSKA (reference sequence). The CDR3 spells CSAPAPGSTYQPQHF. The CDR3 DNA reads as TGCAGTGCTCCCGCCCCCGGGTCTACCTATCAGCCCCAGCATTTT.

The J gene is TRBJ2-1, the V gene TRBV20-1; the D is unclear. The ends were cut back, 6 bases at V and 5 bases at J, with 20 bases in the middle. The V gene's germline CDR1 is DFQATT and CDR2 SNEGSKA (reference sequence). The CDR3 totals 15 residues. This CDR3 reads CSAVSSVIPNNEQFF. In DNA, the CDR3 is TGCAGTGCGGTCTCTTCAGTAATACCCAACAATGAGCAGTTCTTC.

In its sample, this clonotype was seen a few times. The rearrangement joins TRBV10-3 to TRBJ2-1; 7 bases are shared with TRBD2. The CDR3 is 13 amino acids. J gave up 6 bases and V 5 bases, and 4 bases lay outside the gene matches. Germline V gene lookup returns CDR1 ENHRY and CDR2 SYGVKD. DNA for the CDR3: TGTGCCATCAGTTTCGCGGGAGCCAATGAGCAGTTCTTC. Amino acid sequence: CAISFAGANEQFF.

This chain connects TRBV15 to TRBJ1-1; D gene ambiguous. V lost 0 bases to trimming and J lost 8 bases, with 10 bases between them. This CDR3 spans 13 amino acids. Germline V gene sequence: CDR1 LNHNV, CDR2 YYDKDF (reference sequence). The CDR3: CATSREWKGEAFF. CDR3 DNA: TGTGCCACCAGCAGAGAGTGGAAAGGGGAAGCTTTCTTT.

This chain uses TRBV20-1 with TRBJ2-3; 12 bases agree with TRBD2. Losses at the gene ends were 1 base for V and 2 bases for J; bases not matched to a gene: 1. CDR3 length equals 15 residues. CDR1 and CDR2 (germline): DFQATT, SNEGSKA (reference sequence). CDR3 nucleotides: TGCAGTGCTAGAGGGACTAGCGGGACCACAGATACGCAGTATTTT. The encoded protein is CSARGTSGTTDTQYF.

The V call is TRBV29-1, the J call TRBJ1-2; 7 bases are a match to TRBD1. The V gene end was trimmed by 6 bases and the J gene end by 1 base; junction bases not matched to a gene: 8. CDR1 and CDR2 from the germline V gene are SQVTM and ANQGSEA. This CDR3 has 14 residues. The CDR3 coding sequence is TGCAGCGTCCCGGGACAGAGACTTAACTATGGCTACACCTTC. Protein product: CSVPGQRLNYGYTF. Full variable domain (missing parts from reference TRBV29-1 and TRBJ1-2): SAVISQKPSRDICQRGTSLTIQCQVDSQVTMMFWYRQQPGQSLTLIATANQGSEATYESGFVIDKFPISRPNLTFSTLTVSNMSPEDSSIYLCSVPGQRLNYGYTFGSGTRLTVV.

The V call is TRBV7-6, the J call TRBJ2-5; possibly TRBD2 for D (5 bases). The CDR3 is made up of 14 amino acids. V lost 5 bases, J lost 5 bases, and 15 bases lay in between. Germline CDR1 SGHVS, CDR2 FNYEAQ. CDR3 protein: CASSLLTNSETQYF. Written as DNA, the CDR3 is TGTGCCAGCAGCCTGCTGACTAACTCGGAGACCCAGTACTTC.

This clonotype showed up just a few times. V gene TRBV29-1 combines with J gene TRBJ2-3; D tentatively fits TRBD1 or TRBD2 (5 bases each). This CDR3 spans 14 amino acids. V lost 7 bases and J 1 base, leaving 15 bases between the germline ends. CDR1 SQVTM and CDR2 ANQGSEA come from the germline V gene. The CDR3 region has the DNA TGCAGCGCCCGTTCCGGGGACGGCACAGATACGCAGTATTTT. Protein product: CSARSGDGTDTQYF.